This is a list of T cell receptor beta chains from one sample in a study of blood T cells in healthy people across ages. TCRdb re-called the 5' RACE reads through MiXCR, storing one row per CDR3 protein. Among about 1,800,000 distinct CDR3 sequences listed, 28% were seen once. Sequences were obtained from blood. These receptors were taken from a woman in her 30s in good health. The CDR3 runs from the conserved cysteine through the conserved F or W. The D gene is left open where the match is weak. Size is omitted from some rows. Given values are once, few, many or a class for expanded clones.

TRBD2	TRBV7-3	TRBJ2-2	many	CASSSSGGNTGELFF	TGTGCCAGCAGCTCTAGCGGGGGGAACACCGGGGAGCTGTTTTTT
NA	TRBV12-3/TRBV12-4	TRBJ2-5	few	CASSRRWRETQYF	TGTGCCAGCAGTCGCAGGTGGCGGGAGACCCAGTACTTC
NA	TRBV5-5	TRBJ1-2	NA	CASTLTVQGYGYTF	TGTGCCAGCACTCTGACCGTGCAAGGCTATGGCTACACCTTC
NA	TRBV7-9	TRBJ2-7	few	CASSSDVSSYEQYF	TGTGCCAGCAGCTCAGACGTAAGCTCCTACGAGCAGTACTTC
NA	TRBV27	TRBJ1-1	many	CASSSVNTEAFF	TGTGCCAGCAGTTCAGTGAACACTGAAGCTTTCTTT
NA	TRBV6-5	TRBJ1-2	NA	CASSYRQLGTLSF	TGTGCCAGCAGTTACCGACAGCTCGGGACACTTTCCTTC
NA	TRBV11-2	TRBJ2-7	many	CASSLGGGQVSYEQYF	TGTGCCAGCAGCTTAGGCGGGGGACAGGTATCGTACGAGCAGTACTTC
TRBD2	TRBV29-1	TRBJ2-3	few	CSVDASGGTDTQYF	TGCAGCGTCGATGCTAGCGGGGGCACAGATACGCAGTATTTT
NA	TRBV20-1	TRBJ2-1	NA	CSARSGTEQFF	TGCAGTGCTAGAAGTGGTACTGAGCAGTTCTTC
TRBD1	TRBV4-1	TRBJ1-5	NA	CASSHPGQALGQPQHF	TGCGCCAGCAGCCATCCGGGACAGGCTTTGGGTCAGCCCCAGCATTTT
NA	TRBV20-1	TRBJ2-5	NA	CSGSVLFQETQYF	TGCAGTGGTAGCGTCCTTTTCCAAGAGACCCAGTACTTC
NA	TRBV7-8	TRBJ2-7	few	CASSSANSYEQYF	TGTGCCAGCAGCTCCGCCAACAGCTACGAGCAGTACTTC
NA	TRBV5-1	TRBJ2-2	once	CAGSLAAARDTGELFF	TGCGCCGGCAGCTTGGCGGCGGCACGCGACACCGGGGAGCTGTTTTTT
NA	TRBV19	TRBJ2-5	few	CASTDRTGEETQYF	TGTGCCAGTACTGACCGGACGGGTGAAGAGACCCAGTACTTC
TRBD1	TRBV2	TRBJ2-3	few	CASSTPWDRGQDTQYF	TGTGCCAGCAGTACTCCCTGGGACAGGGGACAAGATACGCAGTATTTT
TRBD1	TRBV7-2	TRBJ2-2	NA	CASRFTGGASTGELFF	TGTGCCAGCAGGTTCACAGGGGGCGCGTCCACCGGGGAGCTGTTTTTT
TRBD1	TRBV27	TRBJ2-7	many	CASSRGQGTHYEQYF	TGTGCCAGCAGTAGGGGACAGGGAACGCATTACGAGCAGTACTTC
TRBD2	TRBV20-1	TRBJ2-5	few	CSATTSGGAEETQYF	TGCAGTGCTACCACTAGCGGGGGTGCAGAAGAGACCCAGTACTTC
NA	TRBV4-1	TRBJ1-2	NA	CASSQDRDGSYGYTF	TGCGCCAGCAGCCAAGATCGGGACGGCAGCTATGGCTACACCTTC
NA	TRBV3-1	TRBJ1-4	NA	CASSQGRWETNEKLFF	TGTGCCAGCAGCCAAGGAAGGTGGGAAACTAATGAAAAACTGTTTTTT
TRBD1	TRBV5-1	TRBJ1-2	many	CASSPGTGRGGYTF	TGCGCCAGCAGCCCTGGGACAGGTCGTGGTGGCTACACCTTC
TRBD1	TRBV7-3	TRBJ2-5	NA	CASSRDRGEAQYF	TGTGCCAGCAGCCGGGACAGGGGTGAGGCCCAGTACTTC
TRBD1	TRBV12-3/TRBV12-4	TRBJ2-3	few	CASSPHTGTGKDTQYF	TGTGCCAGCAGTCCCCATACCGGGACAGGGAAGGATACGCAGTATTTT
NA	TRBV29-1	TRBJ1-1	NA	CSSDTTNTEAFF	TGCAGCTCAGACACAACGAACACTGAAGCTTTCTTT
NA	TRBV28	TRBJ2-6	few	CASSSPGSSGANVLTF	TGTGCCAGCAGTTCCCCCGGCAGCTCTGGGGCCAACGTCCTGACTTTC
NA	TRBV3-1	TRBJ1-5	few	CASSQEGANQPQHF	TGTGCCAGCAGCCAAGAGGGGGCAAATCAGCCCCAGCATTTT
TRBD1	TRBV7-9	TRBJ2-5	NA	CASTGLQGDQETQYF	TGTGCCAGCACCGGATTACAGGGGGATCAAGAGACCCAGTACTTC
NA	TRBV6-5	TRBJ2-4	NA	CASSYAVDMGLAIQYF	TGTGCCAGCAGTTACGCGGTGGACATGGGGCTTGCCATTCAGTACTTC
TRBD2	TRBV28	TRBJ2-1	NA	CASSSPFPGLAAYNEQFF	TGTGCCAGCAGTTCCCCCTTCCCGGGACTAGCTGCCTACAATGAGCAGTTCTTC
TRBD1	TRBV20-1	TRBJ2-3	few	CSAPDRGRGNGRDTQYF	TGCAGTGCTCCAGACAGGGGTCGCGGCAACGGAAGAGATACGCAGTATTTT
TRBD2	TRBV20-1	TRBJ2-7	many	CSAQAGGRNEQYF	TGCAGTGCCCAAGCGGGAGGGAGGAACGAGCAGTACTTC
NA	TRBV12-3/TRBV12-4	TRBJ2-2	NA	CASSLGQSLTNTGELFF	TGTGCCAGCAGTTTAGGACAAAGCTTAACCAACACCGGGGAGCTGTTTTTT
NA	TRBV4-2	TRBJ2-7	few	CASSQDSGRSEQYF	TGTGCCAGCAGCCAAGATAGTGGTAGATCCGAGCAGTACTTC
NA	TRBV12-3/TRBV12-4	TRBJ2-7	many	CASSLGGRESAYEQYF	TGTGCTAGCAGTTTGGGGGGACGGGAATCAGCATACGAGCAGTACTTC
NA	TRBV4-1	TRBJ1-4	NA	CASSLEGSGTGNEKLFF	TGCGCCAGCAGCCTCGAAGGGTCGGGGACTGGTAATGAAAAACTGTTTTTT
NA	TRBV6-5	TRBJ1-1	few	CASSYQNVRMNTEAFF	TGTGCCAGCAGTTACCAGAACGTCAGAATGAACACTGAAGCTTTCTTT
NA	TRBV20-1	TRBJ2-7	NA	CSARDLEVRYEQYF	TGCAGTGCTAGAGATCTGGAGGTCCGCTACGAGCAGTACTTC
TRBD1	TRBV5-4	TRBJ1-2	few	CASSFGGQGDGYTF	TGTGCCAGCAGCTTTGGAGGACAGGGCGATGGCTACACCTTC
TRBD1	TRBV7-9	TRBJ1-1	NA	CASSATGVGEEAFF	TGTGCCAGCAGCGCGACAGGGGTGGGAGAGGAAGCTTTCTTT
NA	TRBV7-3	TRBJ2-1	NA	CASSPQGRRDYNEQFF	TGTGCCAGCAGCCCCCAGGGGCGAAGAGATTACAATGAGCAGTTCTTC
TRBD1	TRBV6-5	TRBJ1-5	NA	CASSRGTGADQPQHF	TGTGCCAGCAGCCGCGGGACAGGCGCTGATCAGCCCCAGCATTTT
NA	TRBV6-1	TRBJ1-2	NA	CAGSEARASYGYTF	TGTGCCGGCAGTGAAGCCAGGGCCTCCTATGGCTACACCTTC
TRBD2	TRBV7-9	TRBJ2-5	few	CASSSPPAGNQETQYF	TGTGCCAGCAGTTCCCCCCCAGCGGGGAACCAAGAGACCCAGTACTTC
TRBD2	TRBV2	TRBJ2-5	few	CASSIGLAGKETQYF	TGTGCCAGCAGCATAGGACTAGCGGGGAAAGAGACCCAGTACTTC
TRBD1	TRBV2	TRBJ1-6	NA	CASSVRQGGSPLHF	TGTGCCAGCAGTGTAAGACAGGGAGGTTCACCCCTCCACTTT